The 13 T cell receptor beta chains listed next were all sequenced from one sample in a study of technical replicates of blood from a few donors. The assay was immunoSEQ multiplex PCR, and TCRdb's table has in-frame clones only and misses some. The sample lists fewer than 95,000 clones; around 94% were seen once. The sequenced sample consisted of T cells isolated from PBMCs. All receptors derive from a human donor in good health.

In DNA, the CDR3 is TGTGCCAGCAGCTTAACAGGGAGAGGAAACACCATATATTTT. Its protein is CASSLTGRGNTIYF. The chain carries TRBV7-9 and TRBJ1-3; the D gene is possibly TRBD1 (6 bases). The V end lost 2 bases, the J end lost 4 bases, and 9 bases lay between the germline ends. Looked up from germline, CDR1 is SEHNR and CDR2 is FQNEAQ (reference sequence). The CDR3 spans 14 residues.

This clone was detected only a few times. The chain employs TRBV2 and TRBJ2-4; D perhaps matches TRBD2 (6 bases). The CDR3 runs 13 residues. Trimming took off 5 bases at V and 6 bases at J, with 11 bases between the two ends. The germline V gene encodes CDR1 SNHLY and CDR2 FYNNEI. The CDR3 bases are TGTGCCAGCAGTATAGATAGCGGAAACATTCAGTACTTC. Amino acids: CASSIDSGNIQYF.

The chain links TRBV5-6 to TRBJ2-1, with TRBD2 identical over 12 bases. The J segment lost 9 bases and the V segment lost 5 bases, leaving 12 bases of the junction unmatched. Germline lookup yields CDR1 SGHDT and CDR2 YYEEEE. The CDR3 contains 16 residues. The CDR3 sequence: CASSFVLAGGPGEQFF. Written as DNA, the CDR3 is TGTGCCAGCAGTTTCGTGCTAGCGGGAGGGCCGGGTGAGCAGTTCTTC.

The CDR3 region has the DNA TGCGCCAGCAGCTTAGCGGGAGTGGGGACAGGTAATGAGCAGTTCTTC. Translated: CASSLAGVGTGNEQFF. This chain links TRBV10-1 with TRBJ2-1; D is perhaps TRBD2 (9 bases). The CDR3 contains 16 residues. V lost 6 bases to trimming and J lost 7 bases, with 22 bases between them. Germline CDR1 reads WNHNN; CDR2 reads SYGVQD (reference sequence).

V is TRBV6-5 and J is TRBJ2-7; D is ambiguous. With 4 bases removed from V and 0 bases from J, the gap between germline ends came to 7 bases. This CDR3 region has 13 residues. Germline V lookup: CDR1 MNHEY, CDR2 SVGAGI. The CDR3 DNA follows: TGTGCCAGCAGTTCGAAGAGCTCCTACGAGCAGTACTTC. Its protein is CASSSKSSYEQYF.

This clone occurred a few times. This chain connects TRBV6-1 to TRBJ1-1; D ambiguous. The V and J ends lost 4 bases and 0 bases respectively, with 9 bases between them. The CDR3 is made up of 14 amino acids. Germline CDR1 MNHNS, CDR2 SASEGT. The CDR3 sequence: CASSGTFMNTEAFF. The CDR3 nucleotides read TGTGCCAGCAGTGGCACATTCATGAACACTGAAGCTTTCTTT.

This clone was seen only once. The V gene is TRBV30, the J gene TRBJ2-1; D possibly corresponds to TRBD2 (7 bases). The CDR3 sequence is 17 residues long. Per germline, CDR1 GTSNPN and CDR2 SVGIG (reference sequence). Trimming stripped 2 bases from V and 3 bases from J, with 20 bases between. The CDR3 spells CAWSPARGGPRYNEQFF. CDR3 coding DNA: TGTGCCTGGAGTCCTGCGAGGGGGGGGCCCCGCTACAATGAGCAGTTCTTC.

This rearrangement joins TRBV27 to TRBJ1-1; TRBD1 is a possible D gene (5 bases). V was trimmed by 6 bases and J by 6 bases, leaving 14 bases between them. This CDR3 contains 13 residues. Per germline, CDR1 MNHEY and CDR2 SMNVEV (reference sequence). The CDR3 bases are TGTGCCAGCAGCCTCACCTGGGACTCTGAAGCTTTCTTT. It specifies CASSLTWDSEAFF.

The V gene is TRBV2, the J gene TRBJ1-2; 7 positions agree with TRBD1. Trimming at V came to 5 bases and at J to 10 bases, leaving 4 bases not matched to a gene. CDR1 and CDR2 from the germline V gene are SNHLY and FYNNEI. The CDR3 has 11 amino acids. CDR3 amino acids: CASSPDRAYTF. The CDR3 DNA reads TGTGCCAGCAGTCCTGACAGGGCCTACACCTTC.

J is TRBJ2-7 and V is TRBV5-4, with 8 bases matching TRBD2. Germline values: CDR1 SGHNT, CDR2 YYREEE (reference sequence). Trimming removed 3 bases from V and 6 bases from J; junction bases left unmatched: 14. CDR3 length: 16 residues. This CDR3 reads CASSYINTGGPFEQYF. The CDR3 DNA reads TGTGCCAGCAGCTATATCAATACGGGAGGGCCGTTCGAGCAGTACTTC.

This clone has a single count. This chain links TRBV7-9 with TRBJ1-1; D is perhaps TRBD1 (6 bases). V was shortened by 7 bases and J by 3 bases, with 15 bases between the two germline ends. The CDR3 runs to 14 residues. Germline CDR1 reads SEHNR; CDR2 reads FQNEAQ (reference sequence). The CDR3 DNA sequence: TGTGCCAGCAACATACAGGGATCTTACACTGAAGCTTTCTTT. Translated, it gives CASNIQGSYTEAFF.

The rearrangement joins TRBV15 to TRBJ2-3, with 10 bases matching TRBD2. This CDR3 comprises 18 residues. V was clipped by 0 bases and J by 5 bases; unmatched bases: 11. The germline CDR1 and CDR2 sequences are LNHNV and YYDKDF (reference sequence). The CDR3 region has the DNA TGTGCCACCAGCAGAGATGCAGCCCTAGCGGGGGTAGGAGATACGCAGTATTTT. This sequence encodes CATSRDAALAGVGDTQYF.

This clone was observed a handful of times. The chain has TRBV5-1 and TRBJ1-2; 7 nucleotides line up with TRBD1. CDR1 is SGHRS, CDR2 YFSETQ, per germline. This CDR3 has 13 residues. V lost 0 bases and J lost 7; bases outside the gene matches: 3. CDR3 residues: CASSLVGGTGYTF. CDR3 DNA sequence: TGCGCCAGCAGCTTGGTAGGGGGCACTGGCTACACCTTC. Based on the CDR3 plus reference TRBV5-1 and TRBJ1-2, the full variable domain is KAGVTQTPRYLIKTRGQQVTLSCSPISGHRSVSWYQQTPGQGLQFLFEYFSETQRNKGNFPGRFSGRQFSNSRSEMNVSTLELGDSALYLCASSLVGGTGYTFGSGTRLTVV.